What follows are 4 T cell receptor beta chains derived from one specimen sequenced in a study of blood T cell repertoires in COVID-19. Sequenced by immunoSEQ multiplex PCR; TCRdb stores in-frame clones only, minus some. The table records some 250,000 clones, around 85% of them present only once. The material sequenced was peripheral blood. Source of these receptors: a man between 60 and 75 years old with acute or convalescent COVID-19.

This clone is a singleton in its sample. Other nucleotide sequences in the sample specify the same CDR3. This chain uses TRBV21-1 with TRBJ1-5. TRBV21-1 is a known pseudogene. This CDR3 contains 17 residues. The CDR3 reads CASSSWGGRGSNQPQHF. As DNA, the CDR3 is TGTGCCAGCAGCTCCTGGGGGGGGCGCGGTAGCAATCAGCCCCAGCATTTT.

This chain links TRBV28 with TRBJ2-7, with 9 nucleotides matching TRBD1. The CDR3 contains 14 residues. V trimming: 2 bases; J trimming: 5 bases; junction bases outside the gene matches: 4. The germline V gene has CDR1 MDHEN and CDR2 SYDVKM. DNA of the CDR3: TGTGCCAGCAGTTTACGGACAGGGGACCACGAGCAGTACTTC. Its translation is CASSLRTGDHEQYF.

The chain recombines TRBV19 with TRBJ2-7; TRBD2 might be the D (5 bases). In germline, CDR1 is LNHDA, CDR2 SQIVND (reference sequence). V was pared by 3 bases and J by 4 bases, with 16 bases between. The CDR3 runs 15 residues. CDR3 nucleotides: TGTGCCAGTAGTATCATTCGGGGTGCGGAATACGAGCAGTACTTC. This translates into CASSIIRGAEYEQYF.

CDR3 sequence (DNA): TGCGCCAGCAGCTTGGACAGGGAAGGGACGCAGTATTTT. It translates to CASSLDREGTQYF. The chain is built from TRBV5-1 and TRBJ2-3, with a tentative D call TRBD1 (6 bases). Looked up from germline, CDR1 is SGHRS and CDR2 is YFSETQ. V shed 0 bases and J shed 9 bases, with 11 bases lying between them. The CDR3 is made up of 13 amino acids. Filled out from reference TRBV5-1 and TRBJ2-3, the complete variable domain reads KAGVTQTPRYLIKTRGQQVTLSCSPISGHRSVSWYQQTPGQGLQFLFEYFSETQRNKGNFPGRFSGRQFSNSRSEMNVSTLELGDSALYLCASSLDREGTQYFGPGTRLTVL.